These 20 T cell receptor beta chains were all obtained from the same sample, sequenced in a study of shared clonotypes between healthy human individuals. The assay was immunoSEQ multiplex PCR, and TCRdb's table has in-frame clones only and misses some. The table lists about 2.4 million clones, more than 85% of them singletons. The sample comprised naive CD4+ T cells from PBMCs. Subset denoted: CD45RA+ positively selected. The receptors come from a young man in good health. Some clones in this sample may be carry-over from other donors' samples.

This chain connects TRBV19 to TRBJ2-2, with unresolved D. The CDR3 contains 14 residues. Germline CDR1 LNHDA, CDR2 SQIVND (reference sequence). Between the trimmed V and J ends, which lost 3 bases and 5 bases, there was a span of 10 bases. The CDR3 region is CASSIGPETGELFF. In DNA, the CDR3 is TGTGCCAGTAGTATTGGACCGGAGACCGGGGAGCTGTTTTTT.

This clone was seen more than once but under ten times. The J gene is TRBJ1-5, the V gene TRBV18; D possibly corresponds to TRBD1 (5 bases). Germline lookup yields CDR1 KGHSH and CDR2 LQKENI. V was shortened by 3 bases and J by 14 bases, with 17 bases between the two germline ends. The CDR3 consists of 13 residues. The CDR3 sequence is CASSPHPDIPEHF. CDR3 DNA: TGTGCCAGCTCACCGCACCCGGACATCCCCGAGCATTTT. The whole variable domain, remainder taken from reference TRBV18 and TRBJ1-5, is NAGVMQNPRHLVRRRGQEARLRCSPMKGHSHVYWYRQLPEEGLKFMVYLQKENIIDESGMPKERFSAEFPKEGPSILRIQQVVRGDSAAYFCASSPHPDIPEHFGDGTRLSIL.

This chain connects TRBV5-4 to TRBJ1-1, with D unresolved. Germline values: CDR1 SGHNT, CDR2 YYREEE (reference sequence). The CDR3 length is 14 residues. Trimming took 6 bases from V and 3 from J, leaving 15 bases between them. The CDR3 region has the DNA TGTGCCAGCATGGAGGAGGTGTCGGACACTGAAGCTTTCTTT. It translates to CASMEEVSDTEAFF.

The V gene is TRBV7-3, the J gene TRBJ2-2, with 7 bases fitting TRBD1. The CDR3 runs to 14 residues. Germline V gives CDR1 SGHTA, CDR2 FQGTGA. V was clipped by 3 bases and J by 5 bases; unmatched bases: 3. CDR3 residues: CASSLRGRTGELFF. DNA of the CDR3: TGTGCCAGCAGCTTGAGGGGGCGGACCGGGGAGCTGTTTTTT.

The chain recombines TRBV30 with TRBJ1-2, with 11 nucleotides matching TRBD1. V was pared by 4 bases and J by 6 bases, with 4 bases of the junction left unmatched. Germline CDR1 GTSNPN, CDR2 SVGIG (reference sequence). This CDR3 spans 13 amino acids. CDR3: CAWTWTGGNGYTF. CDR3 sequence (DNA): TGTGCCTGGACCTGGACAGGGGGCAATGGCTACACCTTC. The full variable domain, completed using reference TRBV30 and TRBJ1-2, is SQTIHQWPATLVQPVGSPLSLECTVEGTSNPNLYWYRQAAGRGLQLLFYSVGIGQISSEVPQNLSASRPQDRQFILSSKKLLLSDSGFYLCAWTWTGGNGYTFGSGTRLTVV.

CDR3 amino acids: CASSYPGGLGEQFF. As DNA, the CDR3 is TGTGCCAGCAGCTACCCGGGAGGGCTCGGTGAGCAGTTCTTC. The chain recombines TRBV11-2 with TRBJ2-1, with 8 nucleotides matching TRBD2. V shed 4 bases, J shed 9 bases, and the junction held 8 bases outside the gene matches. Germline loops: CDR1 SGHAT, CDR2 FQNNGV. The CDR3 is 14 amino acids.

The chain has TRBV7-2 and TRBJ2-1; D ambiguous. This CDR3 contains 16 residues. The V gene's germline CDR1 is SGHTA and CDR2 FQGNSA. Trimming shortened V by 7 bases and J by 2 bases, and 18 bases separated the two germline ends. CDR3 sequence reads: CASNSPGVPPYNEQFF. The CDR3 bases are TGTGCCAGCAACTCGCCCGGAGTTCCCCCCTACAATGAGCAGTTCTTC.

The rearrangement links TRBV5-5 to TRBJ1-5; D gene uncertain. This CDR3 is built from 16 residues. V dropped 0 bases and J dropped 1 base, with 11 bases sitting between them. Germline lookup yields CDR1 SGHKS and CDR2 YYEKEE (reference sequence). The chain's CDR3 is CASSLELPGSNQPQHF. The DNA for the CDR3 is TGTGCCAGCAGCTTGGAACTCCCCGGGAGCAATCAGCCCCAGCATTTT. Filled out from reference TRBV5-5 and TRBJ1-5, the complete variable domain reads DAGVTQSPTHLIKTRGQQVTLRCSPISGHKSVSWYQQVLGQGPQFIFQYYEKEERGRGNFPDRFSARQFPNYSSELNVNALLLGDSALYLCASSLELPGSNQPQHFGDGTRLSIL.

On this clone: Different DNA sequences within this sample yield the same CDR3. The J gene is TRBJ2-5, the V gene TRBV2; tentatively, D is TRBD1 or TRBD2 (6 bases each). This CDR3 spans 13 amino acids. With 4 bases removed from V and 5 bases from J, the gap between germline ends came to 11 bases. Germline loops: CDR1 SNHLY, CDR2 FYNNEI. CDR3 bases: TGTGCCAGCAGTGGAGGGGGGCAGGAGACCCAGTACTTC. Translated, it gives CASSGGGQETQYF.

The CDR3 nucleotides are TGTGCCAGCGGTCGGGTGGGAGAAAAACTGTTTTTT. It codes for CASGRVGEKLFF. The rearrangement uses TRBV6-1 and TRBJ1-4, with unresolved D. V was trimmed by 8 bases and J by 8 bases, leaving 12 bases between them. CDR1 and CDR2 from the germline V gene are MNHNS and SASEGT. The CDR3 is 12 amino acids.

This chain uses TRBV30 with TRBJ1-4; 7 bases are a match to TRBD1. This CDR3 is built from 16 residues. From germline, CDR1 is GTSNPN and CDR2 SVGIG (reference sequence). V shed 5 bases and J 4 bases; nucleotides not matched to a gene: 13. Here the CDR3 reads CAWGRYRDSLNEKLFF. CDR3 in DNA: TGTGCCTGGGGGAGGTACCGGGACAGCCTTAATGAAAAACTGTTTTTT.

The chain has TRBV19 and TRBJ2-1; D may match TRBD1 or TRBD2 (5 bases each). The CDR3 contains 18 residues. V lost 3 bases to trimming and J lost 4 bases, with 22 bases between them. CDR1 and CDR2 (germline): LNHDA, SQIVND (reference sequence). The chain's CDR3 is CASSMYWSGRDAYNEQFF. CDR3 DNA: TGTGCCAGTAGTATGTATTGGTCCGGAAGGGACGCGTACAATGAGCAGTTCTTC.

In its sample, this clone was seen once. V usage is TRBV25-1 and J usage is TRBJ2-5; 9 bases are shared with TRBD1. The DNA end favors TRBJ2-7, so the J call may be wrong. The CDR3 consists of 15 residues. Looked up from germline, CDR1 is MGHDK and CDR2 is SYGVNS. The CDR3 coding sequence is TGTGCCAGCAGTCCGTCGGGACAGGGTTACTACGAGCAGTACTTC. Protein: CASSPSGQGYYEQYF.

The table lists this clone with a count of one. CDR3 DNA: TGTGCCAGCAGTTCCGGGGACAGGGTATTTTTGTTTTTT. It is translated as CASSSGDRVFLFF. The chain uses TRBV6-5 and TRBJ1-4; 9 bases are a match to TRBD1. V lost 4 bases and J lost 15; bases outside the gene matches: 9. The germline V gene has CDR1 MNHEY and CDR2 SVGAGI. The CDR3 totals 13 residues.

Comments on this clone: Different DNA sequences within this sample yield the same CDR3. The chain carries TRBV2 and TRBJ1-4; a possible D gene is TRBD1 (6 bases). This CDR3 is 14 amino acids long. Trimming shortened V by 4 bases and J by 8 bases, and 14 bases separated the two germline ends. Germline V CDR1 and CDR2: SNHLY, FYNNEI. The CDR3 region is CASSAQGGGEKLFF. CDR3 coding DNA: TGTGCCAGCAGTGCACAGGGCGGGGGGGAAAAACTGTTTTTT.

The chain joins TRBV11-2 to TRBJ2-2; 13 bases map to TRBD2. V was pared by 2 bases and J by 7 bases, with 10 bases of the junction left unmatched. The CDR3 runs to 18 residues. Germline lookup yields CDR1 SGHAT and CDR2 FQNNGV. CDR3 coding DNA: TGTGCCAGCAGCTTACCGGGACTAGCGGGAAGGGCGGTCGGGGAGCTGTTTTTT. Its translation: CASSLPGLAGRAVGELFF. Combining the CDR3 with reference TRBV11-2 and TRBJ2-2 gives the whole variable domain EAGVAQSPRYKIIEKRQSVAFWCNPISGHATLYWYQQILGQGPKLLIQFQNNGVVDDSQLPKDRFSAERLKGVDSTLKIQPAKLEDSAVYLCASSLPGLAGRAVGELFFGEGSRLTVL.

V and J are TRBV5-1 and TRBJ2-5; 9 bases line up with TRBD1. The CDR3 is 16 amino acids. CDR1 and CDR2 from the germline V gene are SGHRS and YFSETQ. V dropped 3 bases and J dropped 5; count of bases not matched to a gene: 11. DNA for the CDR3: TGCGCCAGCAGCTCGAACGGACAGGGGTTAGGGGAGACCCAGTACTTC. Translating gives CASSSNGQGLGETQYF.

The chain carries TRBV11-2 and TRBJ2-3; D could derive from TRBD1 or TRBD2 (6 bases each). Per germline, CDR1 SGHAT and CDR2 FQNNGV. The V and J ends lost 7 bases and 0 bases respectively, with 11 bases between them. CDR3 length: 14 amino acids. The CDR3 DNA reads TGTGCCAGCAAAGGGGGGCATAGCACAGATACGCAGTATTTT. It translates to CASKGGHSTDTQYF.

This chain uses TRBV5-4 with TRBJ2-4; a weak D match, TRBD2 (5 bases). The CDR3 has 18 amino acids. Germline CDR1 is SGHNT and CDR2 is YYREEE (reference sequence). The V end lost 0 bases, the J end lost 0 bases, and 16 bases lay between the germline ends. In DNA, the CDR3 is TGTGCCAGCAGCTTGGGAGGGCCTAGTTACCTAGCCAAAAACATTCAGTACTTC. Translated: CASSLGGPSYLAKNIQYF.

The J gene is TRBJ2-6, the V gene TRBV4-1; TRBD1 might be the D (6 bases). V was clipped by 3 bases and J by 1 base, with 22 bases between them. The CDR3 is 20 residues long. The germline gives CDR1 MGHRA, CDR2 YSYEKL. CDR3 sequence: CASSHITGTTGRSGANVLTF. The CDR3 nucleotides are TGCGCCAGCAGCCACATAACCGGGACAACGGGAAGATCTGGGGCCAACGTCCTGACTTTC.